This passage covers 21 T cell receptor beta chains from one sample sequenced in a study of blood T cells in healthy people across ages. A second roughly 7 to 11 cycle PCR used barcoded and J-beta primers. TCRdb reprocessed the 5' RACE reads via MiXCR and lists one record per CDR3 protein. The repertoire holds more than 450,000 distinct CDR3 sequences, with about 29% as singletons. These data were also reused for a study on T cells of mothers and their children.

Material for sequencing was blood. The receptor set was obtained from a boy between 2 and 10 years old in good health.

The chain links TRBV7-3 to TRBJ1-1; tentatively, D is TRBD1 (6 bases). Trimming stripped 2 bases from V and 10 bases from J, with 14 bases between. The CDR3 has 13 residues. CDR1 is SGHTA, CDR2 FQGTGA, per germline. DNA for the CDR3: TGTGCCAGCAGCTTAGGGCAGGGGTCGCGAGCTTTCTTT. Translated: CASSLGQGSRAFF.

The chain has TRBV7-2 and TRBJ2-7; D gene uncertain. With the DNA end fitting TRBJ2-5 better, the J assignment may be wrong. Germline V gene data show CDR1 as SGHTA and CDR2 as FQGNSA. The CDR3 runs to 14 residues. The CDR3 spells CASSLDWLQETQYF. The CDR3 nucleotides read TGTGCCAGCAGCTTAGATTGGCTCCAAGAGACCCAGTACTTC.

This chain uses TRBV28 with TRBJ2-5; D is undetermined. CDR3 size: 13 residues. The V and J ends lost 6 bases and 1 base respectively, with 9 bases between them. Germline V gene sequence: CDR1 MDHEN, CDR2 SYDVKM. CDR3 loop: CASRSTAQETQYF. The CDR3 DNA is TGTGCCAGCAGGTCGACGGCCCAAGAGACCCAGTACTTC.

V gene TRBV20-1 combines with J gene TRBJ2-1; 10 bases align to TRBD2. CDR3 length equals 16 residues. Per germline, CDR1 DFQATT and CDR2 SNEGSKA (reference sequence). With V trimmed by 6 bases and J by 2 bases, 10 bases remained unmatched. CDR3 bases: TGCAGTGCCGAGGATAGTAGCGGGGGGACCTACAATGAGCAGTTCTTC. As protein: CSAEDSSGGTYNEQFF.

This clonotype was seen only a few times. V is TRBV19 and J is TRBJ1-3; no definite D call. Trimming left V 7 bases short and J 0 bases short, with 16 bases between. This CDR3 has 16 residues. CDR1 is LNHDA, CDR2 SQIVND, per germline (reference sequence). CDR3 bases: TGTGCCAGTACCATGAGTTTCATCCGCTCTGGAAACACCATATATTTT. Translation gives CASTMSFIRSGNTIYF.

This clonotype was seen a few times. The gene calls are TRBV30 and TRBJ1-2; D is possibly TRBD1 (5 bases). The CDR3 totals 14 residues. With 2 bases removed from V and 2 bases from J, the gap between germline ends came to 12 bases. Per germline, CDR1 GTSNPN and CDR2 SVGIG (reference sequence). The CDR3 loop reads CAWSYGQGNYGYTF. CDR3 DNA: TGTGCCTGGAGTTACGGCCAGGGCAACTATGGCTACACCTTC.

The V gene is TRBV2, the J gene TRBJ2-3; D unclear. V gave up 6 bases and J gave up 8 bases, with 12 bases separating them. The germline gives CDR1 SNHLY, CDR2 FYNNEI. The CDR3 is 12 residues long. The CDR3 DNA reads TGTGCCAGCAGCATACAGTGGTTTACGCAGTATTTT. It specifies CASSIQWFTQYF.

The genes are TRBV20-1 and TRBJ1-2, with 7 bases that match TRBD1. The CDR3 sequence is 13 residues long. V trimming: 0 bases; J trimming: 8 bases; junction bases outside the gene matches: 6. Germline CDR1 is DFQATT and CDR2 is SNEGSKA (reference sequence). In nucleotides, the CDR3 is TGCAGTGCTAGAGATCGGACAGGTCTAGGCTACACCTTC. Amino acids: CSARDRTGLGYTF.

The V call is TRBV7-2, the J call TRBJ2-3; possible D gene TRBD2, 6 bases. The V and J ends lost 7 bases and 2 bases respectively, with 16 bases between them. The CDR3 is 15 residues long. Germline lookup yields CDR1 SGHTA and CDR2 FQGNSA. The CDR3: CASTVGGAPTDTQYF. In DNA, the CDR3 is TGTGCCAGCACCGTCGGGGGAGCCCCCACAGATACGCAGTATTTT.

A remark on this clonotype: One end of the junction is discordant with germline, which a read error may explain. The chain uses TRBV28 and TRBJ2-5; D gene uncertain. Germline loops: CDR1 MDHEN, CDR2 SYDVKM. The CDR3 is 10 amino acids. CDR3 amino acids: CVSSQETQYF. CDR3 nucleotides: TGTGTCAGCAGTCAAGAGACCCAGTACTTC.

This clonotype was counted between two and nine times. The chain recombines TRBV29-1 with TRBJ2-1; the match to TRBD2 covers 7 bases. Trimming at V came to 4 bases and at J to 6 bases, leaving 3 bases not matched to a gene. From germline, CDR1 is SQVTM and CDR2 ANQGSEA. The CDR3 extends over 12 amino acids. CDR3 protein: CSVVGGSNEQFF. In nucleotides, the CDR3 is TGCAGCGTTGTGGGGGGGAGCAATGAGCAGTTCTTC.

The gene calls are TRBV6-5 and TRBJ2-6; tentative D call: TRBD1 (6 bases). This CDR3 is built from 19 residues. The germline gives CDR1 MNHEY, CDR2 SVGAGI. V was pared by 2 bases and J by 0 bases, with 17 bases between. CDR3 region: CASSYLRQAPHSGANVLTF. CDR3 in DNA: TGTGCCAGCAGTTACCTTCGACAGGCCCCCCACTCTGGGGCCAACGTCCTGACTTTC.

Only a few counts were recorded for this clonotype. The chain has TRBV27 and TRBJ2-7; D uncertain. The CDR3 extends over 15 amino acids. Trimming removed 3 bases from V and 1 base from J, with 13 bases in between. The V gene's germline CDR1 is MNHEY and CDR2 SMNVEV (reference sequence). Here the CDR3 DNA reads TGTGCCAGCAGTTTTAGGGCAGGCGAGTCCTACGAGCAGTACTTC. The encoded protein is CASSFRAGESYEQYF.

In this sample, this clonotype turned up many times. The V gene is TRBV20-1, the J gene TRBJ2-5; D perhaps matches TRBD2 (5 bases). Germline values: CDR1 DFQATT, CDR2 SNEGSKA (reference sequence). V was trimmed by 4 bases and J by 3 bases, leaving 21 bases between them. This CDR3 has 16 residues. CDR3 sequence reads: CSAIYLTGLREETQYF. The DNA of the CDR3 is TGCAGTGCTATATATCTGACTGGACTTCGGGAAGAGACCCAGTACTTC.

The CDR3, as DNA: TGTGCCAGCAGTCCGATGGGGACAGGAGCCGAGCAGTACTTC. Its translation: CASSPMGTGAEQYF. This chain uses TRBV12-3 or TRBV12-4 with TRBJ2-7; 8 nucleotides match TRBD1. The CDR3 runs to 14 residues. V gave up 5 bases and J gave up 6 bases; unmatched junction bases: 9.

J is TRBJ2-5 and V is TRBV12-3 or TRBV12-4; 8 bases fit TRBD1. This CDR3 contains 13 residues. The V segment lost 5 bases and the J segment 5 bases; nucleotides outside the gene matches: 4. The CDR3 nucleotides are TGTGCCAGCAGTGAACGACAGGGGGAGACCCAGTACTTC. Residues: CASSERQGETQYF.

In its sample, this clonotype was seen a few times. The gene calls are TRBV3-1 and TRBJ1-1; weak D call: TRBD1 (6 bases). Germline V CDR1 and CDR2: LGHDT, YNNKEL (reference sequence). The CDR3 has 16 residues. Trimming pared 3 bases from V and 5 bases from J, leaving 19 bases between. CDR3 in DNA: TGTGCCAGCAGCCACGGACAGAGCCGGGGGGGTACTGAAGCTTTCTTT. Translation gives CASSHGQSRGGTEAFF.

The chain combines TRBV15 with TRBJ2-7; TRBD2 matches at 7 bases. Germline CDR1 and CDR2: LNHNV and YYDKDF (reference sequence). This CDR3 is 12 amino acids long. V trimming: 3 bases; J trimming: 6 bases; junction bases outside the gene matches: 2. CDR3 sequence (DNA): TGTGCCACCAGCAGTGGGAGGGGCGAGCAGTACTTC. It encodes CATSSGRGEQYF.

V is TRBV7-2 and J is TRBJ1-2; a weak D match, TRBD1 (5 bases). V lost 2 bases, J lost 8 bases, and 21 bases lay in between. CDR1 and CDR2 from the germline V gene are SGHTA and FQGNSA. CDR3 length equals 16 residues. CDR3 loop: CASSLQTIGGFGGYTF. The DNA of the CDR3 is TGTGCCAGCAGCTTACAAACTATTGGGGGGTTTGGCGGCTACACCTTC.

V usage is TRBV20-1 and J usage is TRBJ2-7; no clear D. The V and J ends lost 1 base and 3 bases respectively, with 10 bases between them. This CDR3 contains 13 residues. In germline, CDR1 is DFQATT, CDR2 SNEGSKA (reference sequence). The CDR3 DNA is TGCAGTGCTAGAGCGATCGTCCACTACGAGCAGTACTTC. Its translation: CSARAIVHYEQYF.

The chain employs TRBV6-6 and TRBJ1-4, with D possibly TRBD1 on 6 matching bases. The germline gives CDR1 MNHNY, CDR2 SVGAGI (reference sequence). The CDR3 is 15 amino acids. The V end was cut by 2 bases, the J end by 2 bases, with 9 bases between. The DNA of the CDR3 is TGTGCCAGCAGTTACAGGGGGGAGACTAATGAAAAACTGTTTTTT. Translating gives CASSYRGETNEKLFF.